This TCR beta chain is from a study of vaccination and CD4 T cells after COVID-19. Looking at the study overall: Post-vaccination samples were procured at a median of approximately 72 days following dose two (range 14 to 241).

The ends lost 3 bases at V and 6 bases at J; junction bases unmatched: 6. Germline-derived CDR1 and CDR2 are DFQATT and SNEGSKA (reference sequence). CDR3 length equals 15 residues. One entry per CDR3 protein, called by TCRdb with MiXCR from the PCR reads. Among tens of thousands of distinct CDR3 sequences, approximately 57% were seen once, and the ten largest hold around 0.97%. The input for sequencing was CD4+ T cells from blood, taken before SARS-CoV-2 vaccination. The TCR originated in a human donor who had recovered from COVID-19. The V call is TRBV20-1, the J call TRBJ1-5; 12 nucleotides match TRBD1. The chain's CDR3 is CSARGTGGLGQPQHF. The CDR3, as DNA: TGCAGTGCTAGGGGGACAGGGGGCTTGGGTCAGCCCCAGCATTTT.